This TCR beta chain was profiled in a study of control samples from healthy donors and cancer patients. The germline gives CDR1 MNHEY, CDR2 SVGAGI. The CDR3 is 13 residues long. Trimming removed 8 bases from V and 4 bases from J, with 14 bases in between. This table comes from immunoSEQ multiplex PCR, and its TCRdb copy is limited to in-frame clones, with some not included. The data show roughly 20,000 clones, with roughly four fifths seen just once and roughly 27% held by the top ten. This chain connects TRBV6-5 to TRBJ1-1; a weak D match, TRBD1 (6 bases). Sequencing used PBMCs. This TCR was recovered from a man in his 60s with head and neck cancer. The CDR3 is CASLTKGGTEAFF. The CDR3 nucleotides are TGTGCCAGCCTCACGAAGGGGGGCACTGAAGCTTTCTTT.